Detailed here is one T cell receptor (beta chain). What it recognizes is unknown. Prepared TCR beta cDNA libraries contained unique molecular identifiers. Once roughly 0.95 to 10 million T cells were used, hundreds of thousands of cDNA molecules resulted. TCRdb re-called the PCR reads through MiXCR, storing one row per CDR3 protein. The repertoire holds fewer than 900,000 distinct CDR3 sequences, 46% seen once, with approximately 5% in the top ten. These data are taken from a study of post-analysis software for immune sequencing data. Findings of the study overall: Relative to controls, patients with multiple sclerosis showed significantly lower normalized Chao1 diversity.

The clonotype originates from a girl between 10 and 17 years old with multiple sclerosis. The specimen sequenced was blood.

In nucleotides, the CDR3 is TGTGCCAGCAGCCCCGTCGGGGGGCAGTACTTC. Its translation: CASSPVGGQYF. The V call is TRBV7-9, the J call TRBJ2-7; tentatively, D is TRBD2 (6 bases). The CDR3 covers 11 residues. Per the germline V gene, CDR1 is SEHNR and CDR2 is FQNEAQ (reference sequence). V was shortened by 5 bases and J by 9 bases, with 11 bases between the two germline ends.